The clone carrying this T cell receptor beta chain was seen only a few times. The germline gives CDR1 DFQATT, CDR2 SNEGSKA (reference sequence). The CDR3 has 12 residues. The V and J ends lost 5 bases and 3 bases respectively, with 11 bases between them. The record originates from a study of T-cell memory formation after mild COVID-19. From the 5' RACE reads, TCRdb called clonotypes with MiXCR, one entry per CDR3 protein. Among approximately 260,000 distinct CDR3 sequences listed, about a sixth were seen once. The rearrangement joins TRBV20-1 to TRBJ2-7, with D possibly being TRBD1 (5 bases). The TCR sequence derives from a man aged 18 to 30 who had mild COVID-19 (a few samples of this study predate the infection). Cell type and time point are not known. The specimen was PBMCs or a T cell subset sorted from them (not recorded which). The CDR3 spells CSASGQLYEQYV. The CDR3 nucleotides are TGCAGTGCTTCAGGACAACTCTACGAGCAGTACGTC.